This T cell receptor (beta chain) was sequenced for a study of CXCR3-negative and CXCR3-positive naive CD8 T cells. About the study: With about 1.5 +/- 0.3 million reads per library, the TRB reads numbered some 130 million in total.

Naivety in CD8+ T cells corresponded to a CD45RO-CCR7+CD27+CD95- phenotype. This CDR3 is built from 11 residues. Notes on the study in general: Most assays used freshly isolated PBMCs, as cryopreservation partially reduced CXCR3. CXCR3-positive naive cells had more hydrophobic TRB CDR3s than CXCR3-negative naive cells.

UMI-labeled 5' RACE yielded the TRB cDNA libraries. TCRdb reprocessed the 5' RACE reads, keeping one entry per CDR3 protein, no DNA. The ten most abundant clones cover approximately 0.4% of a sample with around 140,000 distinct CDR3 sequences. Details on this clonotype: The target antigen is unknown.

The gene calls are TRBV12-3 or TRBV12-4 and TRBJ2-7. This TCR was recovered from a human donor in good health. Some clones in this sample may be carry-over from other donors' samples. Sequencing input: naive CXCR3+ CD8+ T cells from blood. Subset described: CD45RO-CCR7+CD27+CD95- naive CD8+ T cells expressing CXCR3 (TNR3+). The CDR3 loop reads CASSFSYEQYF.